This T cell receptor beta chain comes out of a study of beta chain features in type 1 diabetes. Averaging around 110 mL, one heparinised blood draw was given by each donor. Of the isolated RNA, all was reverse transcribed, and so the sequenced material was expressed TCRB transcripts. Roughly 3.57 million reads on average were seen across naive, central memory and regulatory T cell samples. Sequenced by immunoSEQ multiplex PCR; TCRdb stores in-frame clones only, minus some. Of roughly 150,000 clones listed, 6.5% to 10% are singletons. Findings and limits, study-wide: At VDJ recombination sites, type 1 diabetes patients had fewer insertions and more deleted nucleotides. Naive, central memory and Treg TCRB repertoires seemed to resemble each other more closely in patients than they did in healthy donors. Moderate yet significant TCRB CDR3 shortening was seen in Type 1 diabetes patients in all four CD4+ subsets.

CDR1 MDHEN and CDR2 SYDVKM come from the germline V gene. This CDR3 spans 12 amino acids. The V gene lost 3 bases and the J gene lost 5 bases, with 7 bases spanning the gap. As concerns this clone: Its antigen is undetermined.

This chain joins TRBV28 and TRBJ1-2, with D unclear. The source material was central memory CD4+ T cells from blood. The source of this sequence is a woman aged 18 to 35 with type 1 diabetes. CDR3 loop: CASSLERYGYTF. CDR3 nucleotides: TGTGCCAGCAGTTTGGAGCGGTATGGCTACACCTTC.